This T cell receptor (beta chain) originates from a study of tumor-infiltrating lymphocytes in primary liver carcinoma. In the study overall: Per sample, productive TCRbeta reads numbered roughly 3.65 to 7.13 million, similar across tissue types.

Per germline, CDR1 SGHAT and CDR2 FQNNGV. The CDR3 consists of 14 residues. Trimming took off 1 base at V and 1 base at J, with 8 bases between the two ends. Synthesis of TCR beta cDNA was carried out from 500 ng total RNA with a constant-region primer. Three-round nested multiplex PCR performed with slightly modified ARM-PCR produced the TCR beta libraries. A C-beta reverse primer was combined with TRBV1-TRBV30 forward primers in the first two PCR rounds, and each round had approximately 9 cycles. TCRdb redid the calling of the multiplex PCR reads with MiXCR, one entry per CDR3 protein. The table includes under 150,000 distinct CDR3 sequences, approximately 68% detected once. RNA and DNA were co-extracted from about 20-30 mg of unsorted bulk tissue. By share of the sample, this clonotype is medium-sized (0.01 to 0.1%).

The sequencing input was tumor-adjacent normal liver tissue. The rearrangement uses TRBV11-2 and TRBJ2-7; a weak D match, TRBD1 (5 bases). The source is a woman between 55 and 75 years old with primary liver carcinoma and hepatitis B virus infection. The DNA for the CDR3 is TGTGCCAGCAGCTTAGTTCCAGGGTCCTACGAGCAGTACTTC. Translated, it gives CASSLVPGSYEQYF.